The rows below give T cell receptor beta chains drawn from one sample of a study of blood T cells in healthy people across ages. TCRdb reprocessed the 5' RACE reads via MiXCR and lists one record per CDR3 protein. Seen here are about 650,000 distinct CDR3 sequences, 32% observed once, and the top ten hold 15%. Material for sequencing was blood. The receptors derive from a woman of 80 years or more in good health. CDR3s include the opening cysteine and the closing phenylalanine or tryptophan. D genes are given only for firm matches. Rows may omit the clone size; those that give it use once, few, many or a size class.

>TRBD2|few|TRBJ2-7|TRBV15
TGTGCCACCAGCAGAGATCACCTAGCGGCGGGAGAGCAGTACTTC
CATSRDHLAAGEQYF
>TRBD1|.|TRBJ2-6|TRBV11-1
TGTGCCAGCAGCTTCCGAACAGGGGGTTCTGGGGCCAACGTCCTGACTTTC
CASSFRTGGSGANVLTF
>.|many|TRBJ2-5|TRBV7-2
TGTGCCAGCAGCCCATCTTCGGCAGAAGAGACCCAGTACTTC
CASSPSSAEETQYF
>.|.|TRBJ2-2|TRBV6-1
TGTGCCAGCAGTGAAGCCGGGGCGGGTTTCGGCGGGGAGCTGTTTTTT
CASSEAGAGFGGELFF
>.|many|TRBJ1-1|TRBV5-1
TGCGCCAGCAGCTTGGCCATCGGGAGGGCGAACACTGAAGCTTTCTTT
CASSLAIGRANTEAFF
>.|.|TRBJ1-1|TRBV3-1
TGTGCCAGCAGCCAAGTAGAAGCGAACACTGAAGCTTTCTTT
CASSQVEANTEAFF
>TRBD1|.|TRBJ2-5|TRBV7-2
TGTGCCAGCAGCTTAGCGAAGACAGGGGCGGTTGAGACCCAGTACTTC
CASSLAKTGAVETQYF
>.|many|TRBJ2-1|TRBV5-1
TGCGCCAGCAGCTTGGGAGGATACTCCTACAATGAGCAGTTCTTC
CASSLGGYSYNEQFF
>.|many|TRBJ2-3|TRBV29-1
TGCAGCGTTAGTACGGATAGTTGGACAGATACGCAGTATTTT
CSVSTDSWTDTQYF
>TRBD1|many|TRBJ1-2|TRBV20-1
TGCAGTGCTAAGAGGGAACTACAGGGGCGGTATGGTGGCTACACCTTC
CSAKRELQGRYGGYTF
>.|many|TRBJ1-6|TRBV7-9
TGTGCCAGCAGCTTCGGGGGTGGCCTCCACTTT
CASSFGGGLHF
>.|.|TRBJ2-1|TRBV12-3/TRBV12-4
TGTGCCAGCAGCCCCTCCCGGGCCAAAAAGAAGCACAATGAGCAGTTCTTC
CASSPSRAKKKHNEQFF
>TRBD2|.|TRBJ2-7|TRBV4-1
TGCGCCAGTAGCCGGGGACTAGGGTTGTCCTACAATGAGCAGTACTTC
CASSRGLGLSYNEQYF
>.|many|TRBJ2-7|TRBV30
TGTGCCTGGAGTGATTGGAACTACGAGCAGTACTTC
CAWSDWNYEQYF
>.|few|TRBJ2-2|TRBV18
TGTGCCAGCTCACGAGGGACGGCCGCGAGCAACACCGGGGAGCTGTTTTTT
CASSRGTAASNTGELFF
>.|many|TRBJ2-2|TRBV7-8
TGTGCCAGCAGCTTACTACGTGCTGTAAACACCGGGGAGCTGTTTTTT
CASSLLRAVNTGELFF
>.|.|TRBJ2-4|TRBV20-1
TGCAGTGCTAGAGGAACCGTGGGGAGAGGGCAAAGCATTCAGTACTTC
CSARGTVGRGQSIQYF
>.|.|TRBJ2-7|TRBV28
TGTGTCATCAAGAAGGTTCCCTACGAGCAGCACTTC
CVIKKVPYEQHF
>.|few|TRBJ1-5|TRBV6-6
TGTGCCAGCAGGGGGTTGAGGGGAATGAATCAGCCCCAGCATTTT
CASRGLRGMNQPQHF
>TRBD2|many|TRBJ2-1|TRBV7-2
TGTGCCAGCAGCCCCGGGACTAGCGGGGGGGCCCAGTTCTTC
CASSPGTSGGAQFF
>TRBD2|many|TRBJ2-1|TRBV4-3
TGCGCCAGCAGCCAAGCGGAGCGGGGGTTTCCTCCCTACAATGAGCAGTTCTTC
CASSQAERGFPPYNEQFF
>.|many|TRBJ2-7|TRBV5-6
TGTGCCAGCAGCCCGGTCGGGTACTACGAGCAGTACTTC
CASSPVGYYEQYF
>TRBD1|.|TRBJ2-7|TRBV29-1
TGCAGCGGGGGGGACAGGACATTAGGGGGACGGCAGTACTTC
CSGGDRTLGGRQYF
>.|many|TRBJ1-5|TRBV6-1
TGTGCCAGCAAAGAAGGAAATACAGCTTATAGCAATCAGCCCCAGCATTTT
CASKEGNTAYSNQPQHF
>.|.|TRBJ2-3|TRBV7-2
TGTGCCTGGAACAGGGTATTGAGAGATACGCAGTATTTT
CAWNRVLRDTQYF
>TRBD1|many|TRBJ1-2|TRBV20-1
TGCAGTGCTAGAAAAAAAACAGGGGGCGAGAACTATGGCTACACCTTC
CSARKKTGGENYGYTF
>TRBD2|many|TRBJ2-1|TRBV7-7
TGTGCTAGCAGCCCTGGACTAGCGGGGGGAGATGAGCAGTTCTTC
CASSPGLAGGDEQFF
>.|.|TRBJ2-7|TRBV7-2
TGTGCCAGCAGCTTAGCGGGAGGTACAATCTCCTACGAGCAGTACTTC
CASSLAGGTISYEQYF
>.|many|TRBJ2-3|TRBV7-2
TGTGCCAGCAGCTTAGGAGGGGGTAGCGGGGATACGCAGTATTTT
CASSLGGGSGDTQYF
>TRBD2|.|TRBJ2-3|TRBV29-1
TGCAGCGGACGGCCCGGGGGGTTCACAGATACGCAGTATTTT
CSGRPGGFTDTQYF
>.|many|TRBJ2-1|TRBV20-1
TGCAGTGTTTCAGGCGGGGTAGAGGATTCCCTAAGCAATGAGCAGTTCTTC
CSVSGGVEDSLSNEQFF
>TRBD1|many|TRBJ2-5|TRBV10-3
TGTGCCATCAGCACCGGGACAGGGGCAGAGACCCAGTACTTC
CAISTGTGAETQYF
>TRBD1|.|TRBJ1-3|TRBV25-1
TGTGCCAGCACCCCCGTGACAGGGGGAAACACCATATATTTT
CASTPVTGGNTIYF
>.|few|TRBJ1-2|TRBV28
TGTGCCAGCAGTTTAGGGTCCGACTATGGCTACACCTTC
CASSLGSDYGYTF
>.|.|TRBJ2-7|TRBV4-1
TGCGCCAGCAGCCAAGACCAGGGCATTATTTACGAGCAGTACTTC
CASSQDQGIIYEQYF
>TRBD2|.|TRBJ2-1|TRBV5-1
TGCGCCAGCAATAGGTGGGCGGGAGAAACCTCCTACAATGAGCAGTTCTTC
CASNRWAGETSYNEQFF
>TRBD1|many|TRBJ2-5|TRBV10-3
TGTGCCATCAGGGGGACAGGGGTTGGAGAGACCCAGTACTTC
CAIRGTGVGETQYF
>.|few|TRBJ2-3|TRBV19
TGTGCCAGTAGTATTGGCAGGGCAAGCACAGATACGCAGTATTTT
CASSIGRASTDTQYF
>.|few|TRBJ2-1|TRBV19
TGTGCCAGTAGTATAGAGAGCGGCTCCTACAATGAGCAGTTCTTC
CASSIESGSYNEQFF
>.|many|TRBJ2-7|TRBV20-1
TGCAGTGCTGTATGGGGGGGCCCATACGAGCAGTACTTC
CSAVWGGPYEQYF
>.|many|TRBJ2-1|TRBV6-2/TRBV6-3
TGTGCCAGCCGACAAACTAGCTATGAGCAGTTCTTC
CASRQTSYEQFF
>.|many|TRBJ2-7|TRBV12-3/TRBV12-4
TGTGCCAGCAGTTTAGCAGGGGGAGTCTACGAGCAGTACTTC
CASSLAGGVYEQYF
>TRBD1|many|TRBJ1-2|TRBV7-9
TGTGCCAGCAGCCCGAGGACAGGGGGCACTAACTATGGCTACACCTTC
CASSPRTGGTNYGYTF
>.|many|TRBJ2-3|TRBV5-1
TGCGCCAGCAGCTTGTCAAGACCTTTCACAGATACGCAGTATTTT
CASSLSRPFTDTQYF
>.|.|TRBJ2-3|TRBV30
TGTGCCCGGATGGCCGCTAGCACAGATACGCAGTATTTT
CARMAASTDTQYF
>.|many|TRBJ2-6|TRBV9
TGTGCCAGCACCGGACGTTTACTCTCTGGGGCCAACGTCCTGACTTTC
CASTGRLLSGANVLTF
>TRBD2|medium-sized|TRBJ2-3|TRBV20-1
TGCAGTGCTAGAGATCCCACTAGCGGGACTAGCACAGATACGCAGTATTTT
CSARDPTSGTSTDTQYF
>TRBD1|once|TRBJ1-1|TRBV10-3
TGTGCCATCACCGACAGGGAAAACACTGAAGCTTTCTTT
CAITDRENTEAFF
>.|.|TRBJ1-2|TRBV6-1
TGTGCCAGCAGTGAAGCGTGGGCCGCAAACTATGGCTACACCTTC
CASSEAWAANYGYTF
>TRBD1|.|TRBJ2-2|TRBV15
TGTGCCACCAGCGGGAACAGGGGGACAGCCGGGGAGCTGTTTTTT
CATSGNRGTAGELFF
>.|many|TRBJ2-6|TRBV7-8
TGTGCCAGCAGCTTTTTGGGGGGAACTGGGGCCAACGTCCTGACTTTC
CASSFLGGTGANVLTF